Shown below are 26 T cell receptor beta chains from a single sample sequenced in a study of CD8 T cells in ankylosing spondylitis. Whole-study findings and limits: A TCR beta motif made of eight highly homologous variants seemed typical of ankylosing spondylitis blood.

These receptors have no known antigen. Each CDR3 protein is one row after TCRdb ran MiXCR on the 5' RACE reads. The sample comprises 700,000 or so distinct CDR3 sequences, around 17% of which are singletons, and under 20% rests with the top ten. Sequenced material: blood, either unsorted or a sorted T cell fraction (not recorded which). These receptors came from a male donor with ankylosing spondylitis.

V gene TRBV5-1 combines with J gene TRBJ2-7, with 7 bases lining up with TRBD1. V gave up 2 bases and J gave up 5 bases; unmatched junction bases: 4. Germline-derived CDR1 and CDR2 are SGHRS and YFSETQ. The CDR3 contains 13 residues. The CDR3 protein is CASSLTGADEQYF. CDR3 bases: TGCGCCAGCAGCTTAACAGGGGCGGACGAGCAGTACTTC.

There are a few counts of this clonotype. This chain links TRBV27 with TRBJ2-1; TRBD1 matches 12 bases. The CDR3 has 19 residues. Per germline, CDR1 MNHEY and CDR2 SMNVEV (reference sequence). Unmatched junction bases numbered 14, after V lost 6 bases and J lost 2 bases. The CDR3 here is CASRRTGTGGREAYNEQFF. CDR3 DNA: TGTGCCAGCAGAAGAACCGGGACAGGGGGCCGGGAGGCCTACAATGAGCAGTTCTTC.

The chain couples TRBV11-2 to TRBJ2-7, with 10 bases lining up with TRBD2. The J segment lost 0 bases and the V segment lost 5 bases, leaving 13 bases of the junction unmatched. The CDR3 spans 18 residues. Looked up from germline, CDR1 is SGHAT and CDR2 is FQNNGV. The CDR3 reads CASSGTGTSVISSYEQYF. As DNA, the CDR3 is TGTGCCAGCAGCGGGACCGGGACTAGCGTAATCAGCTCCTACGAGCAGTACTTC.

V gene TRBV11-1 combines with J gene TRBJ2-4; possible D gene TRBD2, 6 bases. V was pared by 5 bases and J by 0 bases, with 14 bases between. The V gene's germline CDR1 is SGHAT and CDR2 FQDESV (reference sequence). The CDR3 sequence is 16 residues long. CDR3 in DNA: TGTGCCAGCAGCCCAACGGGGGAGCTAGCCAAAAACATTCAGTACTTC. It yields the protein CASSPTGELAKNIQYF.

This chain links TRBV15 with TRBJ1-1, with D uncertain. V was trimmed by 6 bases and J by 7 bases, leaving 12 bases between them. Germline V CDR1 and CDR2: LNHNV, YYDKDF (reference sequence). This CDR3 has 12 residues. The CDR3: CATRSDTLEAFF. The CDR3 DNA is TGTGCCACCAGAAGTGATACTCTTGAAGCTTTCTTT.

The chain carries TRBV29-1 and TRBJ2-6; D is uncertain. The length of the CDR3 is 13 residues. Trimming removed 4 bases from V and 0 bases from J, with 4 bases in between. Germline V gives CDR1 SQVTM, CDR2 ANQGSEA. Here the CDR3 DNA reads TGCAGCGTTGTAGGCTCTGGGGCCAACGTCCTGACTTTC. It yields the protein CSVVGSGANVLTF.

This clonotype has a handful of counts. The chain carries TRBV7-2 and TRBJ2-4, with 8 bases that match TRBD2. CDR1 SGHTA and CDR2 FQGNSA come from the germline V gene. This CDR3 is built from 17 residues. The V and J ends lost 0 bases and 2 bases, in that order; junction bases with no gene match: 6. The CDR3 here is CASSLALAEGSKNIQYF. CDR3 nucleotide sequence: TGTGCCAGCAGCTTAGCACTAGCGGAAGGTTCCAAAAACATTCAGTACTTC.

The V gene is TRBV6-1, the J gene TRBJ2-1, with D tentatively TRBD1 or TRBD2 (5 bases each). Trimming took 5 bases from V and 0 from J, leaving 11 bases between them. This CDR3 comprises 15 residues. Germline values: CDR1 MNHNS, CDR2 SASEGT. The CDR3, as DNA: TGTGCCAGCAGTACGGGGCCGAACTCCTACAATGAGCAGTTCTTC. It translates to CASSTGPNSYNEQFF.

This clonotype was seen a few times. The CDR3 protein is CASSRTQDEQFF. The CDR3 DNA sequence: TGTGCCAGCAGTCGAACCCAGGATGAGCAGTTCTTC. The V and J genes are TRBV2 and TRBJ2-1; D is ambiguous. This CDR3 contains 12 residues. Germline V lookup: CDR1 SNHLY, CDR2 FYNNEI. Trimming removed 5 bases from V and 8 bases from J, with 10 bases in between.

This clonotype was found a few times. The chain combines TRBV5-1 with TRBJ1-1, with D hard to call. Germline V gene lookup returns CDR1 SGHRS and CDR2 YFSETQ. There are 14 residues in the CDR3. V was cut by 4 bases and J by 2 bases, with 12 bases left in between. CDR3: CASSPRAINTEAFF. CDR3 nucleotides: TGCGCCAGCAGCCCTCGGGCGATAAACACTGAAGCTTTCTTT.

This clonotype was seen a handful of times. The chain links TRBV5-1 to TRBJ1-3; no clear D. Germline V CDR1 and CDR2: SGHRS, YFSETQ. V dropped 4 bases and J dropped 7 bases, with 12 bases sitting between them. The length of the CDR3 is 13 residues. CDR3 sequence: CASSPRPENTIYF. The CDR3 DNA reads TGCGCCAGCAGCCCCAGACCGGAGAACACCATATATTTT.

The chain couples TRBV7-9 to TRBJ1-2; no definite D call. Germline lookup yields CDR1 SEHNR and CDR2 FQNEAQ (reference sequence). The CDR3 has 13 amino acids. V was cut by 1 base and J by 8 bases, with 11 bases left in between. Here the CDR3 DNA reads TGTGCCAGCAGCTTAGGGTTCCCAAAGGGCTACACCTTC. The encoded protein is CASSLGFPKGYTF.

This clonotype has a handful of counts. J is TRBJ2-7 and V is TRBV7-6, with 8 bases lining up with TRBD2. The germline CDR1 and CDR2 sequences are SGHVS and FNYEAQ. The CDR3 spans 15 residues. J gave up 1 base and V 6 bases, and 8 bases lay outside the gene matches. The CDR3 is CASRPTSGHSYEQYF. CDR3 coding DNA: TGTGCCAGCAGGCCCACTAGCGGTCATTCCTACGAGCAGTACTTC.

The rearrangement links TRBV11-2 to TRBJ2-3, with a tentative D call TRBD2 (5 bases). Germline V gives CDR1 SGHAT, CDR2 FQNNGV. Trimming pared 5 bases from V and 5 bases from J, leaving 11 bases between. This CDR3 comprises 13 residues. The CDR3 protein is CASSRAEKDTQYF. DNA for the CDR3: TGTGCCAGCAGCAGAGCGGAGAAAGATACGCAGTATTTT.

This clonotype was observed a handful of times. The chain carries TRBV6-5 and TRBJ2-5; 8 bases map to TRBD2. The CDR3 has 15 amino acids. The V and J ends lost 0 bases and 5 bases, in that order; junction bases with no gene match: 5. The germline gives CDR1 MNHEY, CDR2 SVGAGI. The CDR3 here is CASSYSLREEETQYF. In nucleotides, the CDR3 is TGTGCCAGCAGTTACTCTCTGCGGGAGGAGGAGACCCAGTACTTC.

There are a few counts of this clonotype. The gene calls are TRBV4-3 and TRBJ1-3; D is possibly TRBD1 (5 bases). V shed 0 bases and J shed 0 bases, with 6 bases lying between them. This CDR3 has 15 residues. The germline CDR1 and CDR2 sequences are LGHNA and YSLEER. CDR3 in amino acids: CASSQDQGSGNTIYF. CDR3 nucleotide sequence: TGCGCCAGCAGCCAAGATCAGGGCTCTGGAAACACCATATATTTT.

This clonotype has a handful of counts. The DNA for the CDR3 is TGCGCCAGCAGCTTGTATCCGACAGAACACAATGAGCAGTTCTTC. It translates to CASSLYPTEHNEQFF. The chain links TRBV5-1 to TRBJ2-1, with D perhaps matching TRBD1 (5 bases). The CDR3 is 15 amino acids. Germline lookup yields CDR1 SGHRS and CDR2 YFSETQ. Trimming took off 1 base at V and 5 bases at J, with 13 bases between the two ends.

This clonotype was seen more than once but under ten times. The CDR3 sequence: CAWDGDTGELFF. CDR3 DNA sequence: TGTGCCTGGGACGGGGACACCGGGGAGCTGTTTTTT. The chain carries TRBV30 and TRBJ2-2, with D maybe TRBD2 (5 bases). This CDR3 spans 12 amino acids. Trimming pared 5 bases from V and 3 bases from J, leaving 7 bases between. Germline CDR1 reads GTSNPN; CDR2 reads SVGIG (reference sequence).

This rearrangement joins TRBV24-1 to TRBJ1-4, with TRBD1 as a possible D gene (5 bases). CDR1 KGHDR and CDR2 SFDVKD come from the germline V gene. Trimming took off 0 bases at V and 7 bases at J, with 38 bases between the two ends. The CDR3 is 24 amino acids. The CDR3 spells CATSDLRFLQGSPATRFNCEKLFF. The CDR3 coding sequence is TGTGCCACCAGTGATTTGCGGTTTTTGCAGGGTAGCCCAGCGACGCGTTTTAATTGTGAAAAACTGTTTTTT.

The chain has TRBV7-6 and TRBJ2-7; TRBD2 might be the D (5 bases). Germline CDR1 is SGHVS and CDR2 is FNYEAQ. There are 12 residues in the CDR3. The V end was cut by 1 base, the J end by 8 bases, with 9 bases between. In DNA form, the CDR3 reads TGTGCCAGCAGCTTAGGAGGGAATCAGCAGTACTTC. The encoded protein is CASSLGGNQQYF.

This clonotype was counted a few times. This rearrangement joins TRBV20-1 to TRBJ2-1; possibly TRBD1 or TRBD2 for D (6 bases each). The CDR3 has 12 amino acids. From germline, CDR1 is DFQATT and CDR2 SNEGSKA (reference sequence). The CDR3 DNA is TGCAGCTTATGGACGAGGGGGGATGAGCAGTTCTTC. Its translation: CSLWTRGDEQFF.

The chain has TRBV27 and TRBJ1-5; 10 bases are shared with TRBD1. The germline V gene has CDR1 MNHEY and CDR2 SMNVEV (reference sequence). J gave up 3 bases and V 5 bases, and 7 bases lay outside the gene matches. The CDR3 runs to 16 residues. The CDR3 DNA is TGTGCCAGCAGTCTAGGGGGGACAGGGGTCAATCAGCCCCAGCATTTT. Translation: CASSLGGTGVNQPQHF.

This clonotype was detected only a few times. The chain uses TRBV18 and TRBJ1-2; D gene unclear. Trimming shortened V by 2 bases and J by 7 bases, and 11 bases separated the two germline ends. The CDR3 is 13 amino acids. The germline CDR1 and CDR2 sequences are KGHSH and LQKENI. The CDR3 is CASSPGSDGGYTF. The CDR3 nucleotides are TGTGCCAGCTCACCAGGCTCGGATGGTGGCTACACCTTC. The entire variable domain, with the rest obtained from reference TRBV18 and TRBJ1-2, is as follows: NAGVMQNPRHLVRRRGQEARLRCSPMKGHSHVYWYRQLPEEGLKFMVYLQKENIIDESGMPKERFSAEFPKEGPSILRIQQVVRGDSAAYFCASSPGSDGGYTFGSGTRLTVV.

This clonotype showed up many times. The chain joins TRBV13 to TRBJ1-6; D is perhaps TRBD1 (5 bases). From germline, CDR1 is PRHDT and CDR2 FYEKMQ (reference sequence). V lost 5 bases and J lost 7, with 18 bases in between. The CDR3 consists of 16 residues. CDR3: CASSTAGRVGNSPLHF. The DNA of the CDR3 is TGTGCCAGCAGCACAGCGGGGCGGGTAGGAAATTCACCCCTCCACTTT.

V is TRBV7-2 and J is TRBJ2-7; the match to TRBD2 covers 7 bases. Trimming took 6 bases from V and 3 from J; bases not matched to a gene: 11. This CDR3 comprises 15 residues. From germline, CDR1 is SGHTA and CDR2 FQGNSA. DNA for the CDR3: TGTGCCAGCAGACGCGGACTAGTCGGAGACTACGAGCAGTACTTC. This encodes CASRRGLVGDYEQYF.

The CDR3 DNA follows: TGTGCCACCAGCATACAGGGGTCCTACAATGAGCAGTTCTTC. Translated: CATSIQGSYNEQFF. The gene calls are TRBV15 and TRBJ2-1; 7 nucleotides agree with TRBD1. CDR3 length: 14 residues. Germline CDR1 is LNHNV and CDR2 is YYDKDF (reference sequence). Trimming cost V 4 bases and J 1 base; bases outside gene matches: 1.